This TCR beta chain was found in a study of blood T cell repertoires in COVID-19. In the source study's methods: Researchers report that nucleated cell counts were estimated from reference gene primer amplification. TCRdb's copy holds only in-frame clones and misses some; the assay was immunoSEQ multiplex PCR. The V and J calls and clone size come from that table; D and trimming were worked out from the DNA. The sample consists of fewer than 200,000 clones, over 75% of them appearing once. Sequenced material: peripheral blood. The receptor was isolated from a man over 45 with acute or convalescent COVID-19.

In nucleotides, the CDR3 is TGCGCCAGCAGGGACAGCCATCAGCCCCAGCATTTT. Residues: CASRDSHQPQHF. The V gene is TRBV10-2, the J gene TRBJ1-5; possible D gene TRBD1, 6 bases. Trimming removed 6 bases at V and 5 bases at J, with 8 bases between. The CDR3 runs 12 residues. The germline gives CDR1 WSHSY, CDR2 SAAADI.